This is a list of T cell receptor beta chains from one sample in a study of T-cell memory formation after mild COVID-19. TCRdb re-called the 5' RACE reads through MiXCR, storing one row per CDR3 protein. The sample carries approximately 450,000 distinct CDR3 sequences, about 20% recorded once. The sample was PBMCs or a T cell subset sorted from them (not recorded which). These receptors were collected from an adult woman who had mild COVID-19 (a few samples of this study predate the infection). Cell type and time point are not known. Each CDR3 is given with its conserved first and last residue. A D gene is named only where the DNA matches it firmly. Size tells how often a clone was seen (once, few, many) or the class of an expanded clone, and some rows leave it out.

V,D,size,J,DNA,CDR3
TRBV12-3/TRBV12-4,TRBD1,.,TRBJ2-7,TGTGCCAGCAGACCGGGACAGGCGGCCTACGAGCAGTACTTC,CASRPGQAAYEQYF
TRBV27,TRBD2,few,TRBJ2-1,TGTGCCAGCAGGGGGGGCTCCGGACTAGCGGGAGTCAATGAGCAGTTCTTC,CASRGGSGLAGVNEQFF
TRBV6-5,.,.,TRBJ2-1,TGTGCCAGCAGGCACGACAGGGACTCGTTCTTC,CASRHDRDSFF
TRBV20-1,TRBD1,.,TRBJ1-1,TGCAGTGCTAGAGTCCGCGGACAGGGGATCACTGAAGCTTTCTTT,CSARVRGQGITEAFF
TRBV7-6,.,.,TRBJ2-5,TGTGCCAGCAGCCCTAATACAGGGAACCAAGAGACCCAGTACTTC,CASSPNTGNQETQYF
TRBV30,TRBD1,few,TRBJ1-1,TGTGCCTGGAGTGTACTCAATTGGGGGCAACAGGGGATAATGAACACTGAAGCTTTCTTT,CAWSVLNWGQQGIMNTEAFF
TRBV9,.,few,TRBJ2-3,TGTGCCAGCAGCGTAGAGGACCGCACAGATACGCAGTATTTT,CASSVEDRTDTQYF
TRBV5-1,.,few,TRBJ2-5,TGCGCCAGCAGCCCCCCTGGGTCCAAAGAGACCCAGTACTTC,CASSPPGSKETQYF
TRBV6-2/TRBV6-3,TRBD2,.,TRBJ2-5,TGTGCCAGCACCGACGGGCTTGGCGGGAGAGAGACCCAGTACTTC,CASTDGLGGRETQYF
TRBV7-2,TRBD2,.,TRBJ2-1,TGTGCCAGCAGCCCCAGTGGGCTAGCGGGACTCTTC,CASSPSGLAGLF
TRBV6-5,.,few,TRBJ2-1,TGTGCCAGCAGTTATAGGAACGACTATACTGACAATGAGCAGTTCTTC,CASSYRNDYTDNEQFF
TRBV18,.,few,TRBJ2-7,TGTGCCAGCTCACCAATAGGTACCGAGCAGTACTTC,CASSPIGTEQYF
TRBV12-3/TRBV12-4,.,few,TRBJ1-5,TGTGCCAGCAGTTTAGCGTCAGGGTTCAATCAGCCCCAGCATTTT,CASSLASGFNQPQHF
TRBV7-9,.,.,TRBJ1-2,TGTGCCAGCAGCTCCCAGGATGGGCCCGGGAGGTATGGCTACACCTTC,CASSSQDGPGRYGYTF
TRBV6-1,TRBD1,.,TRBJ2-1,TGTGCCAGCAGCGAGACACCGGGGACAGGGAGTGAGCAGTTCTTC,CASSETPGTGSEQFF
TRBV5-1,TRBD2,few,TRBJ2-5,TGCGCCAGCAGCCCGGGTAGGGCGGGAGACCCCCAGAAAGAGACCCAGTACTTC,CASSPGRAGDPQKETQYF
TRBV20-1,.,.,TRBJ2-7,TGCAGTGCCCCCTTCGGGCTAGGGATCTACGAGCAGTACTTC,CSAPFGLGIYEQYF
TRBV6-1,.,.,TRBJ2-7,TGTGCCAGCCAGGACCTCCAGGGCTACGAGCAGTACTTC,CASQDLQGYEQYF
TRBV7-9,.,few,TRBJ1-2,TGTGCCAGCAGCTTAGTGCGCGATGGCTACACCTTC,CASSLVRDGYTF
TRBV19,.,.,TRBJ1-2,TGTGCCAGTAGTATGACAGCAGCTAACTATGGCTACACCTTC,CASSMTAANYGYTF
TRBV24-1,.,.,TRBJ2-5,TGTGCCACCAGTGACCCAGGGGTACAAGAGACCCAGTACTTC,CATSDPGVQETQYF
TRBV20-1,TRBD2,.,TRBJ2-1,TGCAGTGCAGCAGGACTAGTTTCGGTGTTCTTC,CSAAGLVSVFF
TRBV5-6,.,once,TRBJ2-7,TGTGCCAGCAGCTTGGCGGCGGGCGGGGAAGGCTACGAGCAGTACTTC,CASSLAAGGEGYEQYF
TRBV21-1,.,few,TRBJ1-1,TGTGCCAGCAGCAACGTCAGAAACAGGTGCCTCATGAACACTGAAGCTTTCTTT,CASSNVRNRCLMNTEAFF
TRBV7-2,TRBD1,few,TRBJ1-6,TGTGCCAGCAGCCCGACAGGGTCCTATAATTCACCCCTCCACTTT,CASSPTGSYNSPLHF
TRBV5-1,.,.,TRBJ2-7,TGCGCCAGCAGCCTCGGGACTGCTAGGGCCTACGAGCAGTACTTC,CASSLGTARAYEQYF
TRBV7-8,.,few,TRBJ1-2,TGTGCCAGCAGCTTAGCGGAGGGAGCTAACTATGGCTACACCTTC,CASSLAEGANYGYTF
TRBV18,.,.,TRBJ1-6,TGTGCCAGCTCACCTACTGGGGATCCCGGTAATTCACCCCTCCACTTT,CASSPTGDPGNSPLHF
TRBV10-3,.,many,TRBJ2-7,TGTGCCATCAGTGAGTCAGACGGATCACAGTACTTC,CAISESDGSQYF
TRBV5-1,.,.,TRBJ2-2,TGCGCCAGCAGCTCATATGGCTCCGCGGACGGGGAGCTGTTTTTT,CASSSYGSADGELFF
TRBV7-6,.,.,TRBJ1-4,TGTGCCAGCAGCTTAGCCCCGGGACCTGCAACTAATGAAAAACTGTTTTTT,CASSLAPGPATNEKLFF
TRBV30,.,.,TRBJ2-1,TGTGCCTGGAGGGATCTTAATGAGCAGTTCTTC,CAWRDLNEQFF
TRBV29-1,TRBD1,.,TRBJ1-2,TGCAGCGCTAAGAACAGGGGCCACTATGGCTACACCTTC,CSAKNRGHYGYTF
TRBV6-5,TRBD1,few,TRBJ1-4,TGTGCCAGCAGACCGACAGGGCGAAATGAAAAACTGTTTTTT,CASRPTGRNEKLFF
TRBV24-1,.,.,TRBJ2-1,TGTGCCACCAGTGGGGTGACCGACTCGAGTTATAATGGAGAGCAGTTCTTC,CATSGVTDSSYNGEQFF
TRBV4-2,.,few,TRBJ1-4,TGTGCCAGCAGCTCGACCGGGATTAATGAAAAACTGTTTTTT,CASSSTGINEKLFF
TRBV29-1,TRBD1,.,TRBJ1-2,TGCAGCGCTCACCCAGGACAGGTGAACTATGGCTACACCTTC,CSAHPGQVNYGYTF
TRBV25-1,.,.,TRBJ2-3,TGTGCCAGCAGTGATTGGTATGAACCCCGCACAGATACGCAGTATTTT,CASSDWYEPRTDTQYF
TRBV4-3,TRBD1,.,TRBJ2-2,TGCGCCAGCAGCCAAGAGGGGACAGGGGTTGGGGAGCTGTTTTTT,CASSQEGTGVGELFF
TRBV20-1,.,few,TRBJ1-1,TGCAGTGCTAGAGTGGGTAATTCAGTACCTGAAGCTTTCTTT,CSARVGNSVPEAFF
TRBV6-1,TRBD1,.,TRBJ2-3,TGTGCCAGCAGGTCTGGGGACAGAGGGGATACGCAGTATTTT,CASRSGDRGDTQYF
TRBV5-1,.,few,TRBJ2-1,TGCGCCAGCAGCGGTCGGGGCGGGGACCCTCCCAATGAGCAGTTCTTC,CASSGRGGDPPNEQFF
TRBV4-2,.,many,TRBJ2-2,TGTGCCAGCAGCCAGATAGCGGCCAACACCGGGGAGCTGTTTTTT,CASSQIAANTGELFF
TRBV19,.,few,TRBJ2-7,TGTGCCAGTAGTATAGCCGGGACACTCTCCACCTACGAGCAGTACTTC,CASSIAGTLSTYEQYF
TRBV29-1,TRBD2,few,TRBJ2-1,TGCAGCGTTGATGGCGGGAGGGTTAGCTCCTACAATGAGCAGTTCTTC,CSVDGGRVSSYNEQFF
TRBV7-9,.,few,TRBJ2-1,TGTGCCAGCAGCCCCCAGGCGGGGAGCTCCTACAATGAGCAGTTCTTC,CASSPQAGSSYNEQFF
TRBV5-1,.,.,TRBJ2-1,TGCGCCAGCAGCTTTAGTAGCGTGGGGCACAATGAGCAGTTCTTC,CASSFSSVGHNEQFF
TRBV15,.,few,TRBJ2-7,TGTGCCACCTCCCAGGGGGGAGACCTCTACGAGCAGTACTTC,CATSQGGDLYEQYF
TRBV6-5,TRBD2,.,TRBJ2-3,TGTGCCAGCAGTTACCGACTAGCAGAGACGCAGTATTTT,CASSYRLAETQYF
TRBV4-2,.,few,TRBJ2-7,TGTGCCAGCAGCCAAGATCTTCAGGGAGAGTACGAGCAGTACTTC,CASSQDLQGEYEQYF
TRBV15,.,.,TRBJ1-1,TGTGCCACCAGCAGAGATCCAGCAGGGTCCCTTGAAGCTTTCTTT,CATSRDPAGSLEAFF
TRBV10-3,TRBD2,few,TRBJ2-7,TGTGCCGTTCGGGGACTAGCGGGAGAGCAGTACTTC,CAVRGLAGEQYF
TRBV24-1,.,.,TRBJ2-7,TGTGCCACCAGTGATTTCTTCGGTTACGAGCAGTACTTC,CATSDFFGYEQYF
TRBV21-1,.,.,TRBJ2-7,TGTGCCAGCAGAACGGGAGGGGTATCCATCGAGCAGTACTTC,CASRTGGVSIEQYF
TRBV6-5,.,.,TRBJ2-7,TGTGCCAGCAGCTACAGGGACAACGGCTACGAGCAGTACTTC,CASSYRDNGYEQYF